Sequencing of this TCR beta chain was carried out in a study of shared clonotypes between healthy human individuals. The wider study: Researchers drew samples from two women and three men aged 18 to 49. Study-wide points: In general, naive subsets displayed greater estimated richness than memory subsets did. Donors were few, which limited the genetic and exposure-history diversity represented. The sharing of 4% to 5.5% of naive CD4 clonotypes was seen across a handful of donors.

In the naive CD8 group, cells lacked CD45RO and were positively selected for CCR7, so terminally differentiated effector memory CD45RA+ cells were left out. TCRdb keeps only in-frame clones here, not all; method: immunoSEQ multiplex PCR. The table records millions of clones, more than 85% of them present only once. Concerning this clone itself: The antigen remains unidentified.

The sample taken for sequencing was naive CD8+ T cells from PBMCs. The TCR was taken from a man younger than 35 in good health. Some clones in this sample may be carry-over from other donors' samples.

The CDR3 loop is CASSPRAGPRLSYEQYF. The CDR3 coding sequence is TGTGCCAGCAGTCCGCGGGCTGGACCGAGACTCTCCTACGAGCAGTACTTC. The V and J genes are TRBV2 and TRBJ2-7; the D gene is possibly TRBD2 (5 bases). Trimming took 5 bases from V and 0 from J, leaving 20 bases between them. CDR3 size: 17 residues. The germline gives CDR1 SNHLY, CDR2 FYNNEI.